Below, one TCR beta chain is given with its context. This record belongs to a study of shared clonotypes between healthy human individuals. Tens of thousands of T cell genomes (300 ng DNA) went into each PBMC replicate. Researchers sequenced unsorted PBMC DNA using ten immunoSEQ deep assay plates. This table comes from immunoSEQ multiplex PCR, and its TCRdb copy is limited to in-frame clones, with some not included. This table has fewer than 600,000 clones, just over 75% appearing once. The receptor was derived from a woman aged 40 to 50 in good health. Some clones in this sample may be carry-over from other donors' samples. Material for sequencing was PBMCs.

This CDR3 reads CAWSVSGGSYEQYF. The CDR3 nucleotides read TGTGCCTGGAGTGTTTCCGGGGGAAGCTACGAGCAGTACTTC. The chain links TRBV30 to TRBJ2-7; D is possibly TRBD2 (6 bases). V gave up 0 bases and J gave up 3 bases, with 12 bases separating them. Germline CDR1 and CDR2: GTSNPN and SVGIG (reference sequence). This CDR3 is built from 14 residues.